The 30 T cell receptor beta chains below all came from one sample that was sequenced in a study of blood T cell repertoires in COVID-19. Here immunoSEQ multiplex PCR was the method, and the copy in TCRdb shows in-frame clones only, minus some. The table records 75,000 to 100,000 clones, approximately 78% of them present only once. The sequencing sample was made of peripheral blood. The source is a human donor in a cohort sampled during active COVID-19.

This clone appeared a single time. V and J are TRBV19 and TRBJ1-2; D unresolved. Germline V gene data show CDR1 as LNHDA and CDR2 as SQIVND (reference sequence). V dropped 3 bases and J dropped 3 bases, with 8 bases sitting between them. This CDR3 has 13 amino acids. Here the CDR3 DNA reads TGTGCCAGTAGTATTGAGGCTTACTATGGCTACACCTTC. Its translation: CASSIEAYYGYTF.

The V call is TRBV25-1, the J call TRBJ2-1, with D possibly TRBD1 on 6 matching bases. Germline CDR1 and CDR2: MGHDK and SYGVNS. This CDR3 has 16 amino acids. Trimming cost V 4 bases and J 6 bases, with 19 bases left between them. The CDR3 region is CASSATDRYYTNEQFF. The CDR3 nucleotides are TGTGCCAGCAGTGCTACCGACAGGTACTATACCAATGAGCAGTTCTTC.

This clone was recorded only once. The chain employs TRBV28 and TRBJ1-2; perhaps TRBD1 as D (6 bases). The ends were cut back, 5 bases at V and 5 bases at J, with 15 bases in the middle. CDR1 and CDR2 from the germline V gene are MDHEN and SYDVKM. The CDR3 length is 14 residues. CDR3 DNA: TGTGCCAGCAGTGTATCCGGGACAAATTATGGCTACACCTTC. Translation: CASSVSGTNYGYTF.

J is TRBJ1-1 and V is TRBV5-6; D not certain. The CDR3 has 14 amino acids. V gave up 0 bases and J gave up 3 bases, with 9 bases separating them. Germline assignment: CDR1 SGHDT and CDR2 YYEEEE. CDR3 sequence (DNA): TGTGCCAGCAGCTTGGCGGGTTGGTACACTGAAGCTTTCTTT. Encoded protein: CASSLAGWYTEAFF.

The rearrangement links TRBV6-6 to TRBJ1-3; D is undetermined. V was shortened by 5 bases and J by 13 bases, with 27 bases between the two germline ends. The CDR3 spans 16 residues. Germline V gene lookup returns CDR1 MNHNY and CDR2 SVGAGI (reference sequence). This CDR3 reads CASSRPETRREMPIYF. The CDR3 DNA sequence: TGTGCCAGCAGTCGCCCTGAGACGCGGCGGGAAATGCCAATATATTTT.

This sequence joins TRBV10-1 and TRBJ2-1, with D possibly being TRBD1 or TRBD2 (6 bases each). Trimming took 10 bases from V and 4 from J, leaving 14 bases between them. CDR3 size: 13 residues. Germline CDR1 and CDR2: WNHNN and SYGVQD (reference sequence). CDR3 coding DNA: TGCGCCAACAGGGTGGGGAGGTACAATGAGCAGTTCTTC. This encodes CANRVGRYNEQFF.

The chain has TRBV3-1 (or the pseudogene TRBV3-2) and TRBJ1-6, with a weak D call TRBD1 (6 bases). The V end lost 4 bases, the J end lost 8 bases, and 12 bases lay between the germline ends. The CDR3 sequence is 14 residues long. Germline V gives CDR1 LGHDT, CDR2 YNNKEL (reference sequence). The CDR3 is CASSPTGWDSPLHF. CDR3 nucleotide sequence: TGTGCCAGCAGCCCAACAGGGTGGGATTCACCCCTCCACTTT.

The chain uses TRBV5-1 and TRBJ2-1; 11 bases are shared with TRBD2. The CDR3 spans 14 residues. With V trimmed by 6 bases and J by 5 bases, 4 bases remained unmatched. In germline, CDR1 is SGHRS, CDR2 YFSETQ. Here the CDR3 reads CASKTSGDHNEQFF. In nucleotides, the CDR3 is TGCGCCAGCAAGACTAGCGGGGACCACAATGAGCAGTTCTTC.

This clone was counted a few times. The gene calls are TRBV5-1 and TRBJ2-2; TRBD2 agrees at 7 bases. This CDR3 contains 18 residues. Trimming cost V 0 bases and J 5 bases; bases outside gene matches: 13. Germline V gene sequence: CDR1 SGHRS, CDR2 YFSETQ. CDR3 protein: CASSLVVLADTGTGELFF. The CDR3 DNA reads TGCGCCAGCAGCTTGGTAGTGCTAGCGGACACGGGGACCGGGGAGCTGTTTTTT.

The V gene is TRBV4-1, the J gene TRBJ2-2; 13 bases line up with TRBD2. The germline V gene encodes CDR1 MGHRA and CDR2 YSYEKL. V was clipped by 4 bases and J by 4 bases; unmatched bases: 6. This CDR3 has 17 amino acids. DNA of the CDR3: TGCGCCAGCAGCCTGAGGACTAGCGGGGGAGGCACCGGGGAGCTGTTTTTT. This sequence encodes CASSLRTSGGGTGELFF.

V and J are TRBV5-5 and TRBJ2-7; a weak D match, TRBD2 (6 bases). The germline V gene encodes CDR1 SGHKS and CDR2 YYEKEE (reference sequence). Trimming removed 2 bases at V and 7 bases at J, with 16 bases between. The CDR3 has 14 amino acids. CDR3 in amino acids: CASSFTGERREQYF. DNA of the CDR3: TGTGCCAGCAGCTTTACGGGGGAACGGCGAGAGCAGTACTTC.

The chain employs TRBV18 and TRBJ2-5; D gene unclear. The CDR3 totals 14 residues. The germline V gene encodes CDR1 KGHSH and CDR2 LQKENI. The V end lost 0 bases, the J end lost 3 bases, and 8 bases lay between the germline ends. CDR3 DNA sequence: TGTGCCAGCTCACCACCGTACCCAGAAGAGACCCAGTACTTC. Protein: CASSPPYPEETQYF.

This clone has a single count. This chain joins TRBV28 and TRBJ1-1; the match to TRBD1 covers 8 bases. The CDR3 runs 14 residues. Germline CDR1 reads MDHEN; CDR2 reads SYDVKM. Losses at the gene ends were 5 bases for V and 1 base for J; bases not matched to a gene: 3. This CDR3 reads CASSKDRANTEAFF. CDR3 DNA: TGTGCCAGCAGTAAGGACAGGGCGAACACTGAAGCTTTCTTT.

This clone was detected once. The chain employs TRBV3-1 (or the pseudogene TRBV3-2) and TRBJ2-1, with 7 bases matching TRBD1. Germline CDR1 and CDR2: LGHDT and YNNKEL (reference sequence). Germline trimming cut 6 bases from V and 2 bases from J; bases unmatched to any gene: 4. CDR3 length equals 14 residues. The CDR3 nucleotides read TGTGCCAGCAGTGCCGGGACAGCCTACAATGAGCAGTTCTTC. Residues: CASSAGTAYNEQFF.

This clone appeared a single time. V gene TRBV6-5 combines with J gene TRBJ2-7; the D gene is possibly TRBD2 (5 bases). V dropped 2 bases and J dropped 2 bases, with 16 bases sitting between them. Per germline, CDR1 MNHEY and CDR2 SVGAGI. This CDR3 comprises 16 residues. The CDR3 DNA reads TGTGCCAGCAGTTACCGAAGATCCGGGGTGACCTACGAGCAGTACTTC. Translation: CASSYRRSGVTYEQYF.

The rearrangement uses TRBV28 and TRBJ2-7; TRBD1 matches at 9 bases. V shed 6 bases and J 1 base; nucleotides not matched to a gene: 4. In germline, CDR1 is MDHEN, CDR2 SYDVKM. The CDR3 length is 14 residues. The CDR3 sequence: CASRLQGASYEQYF. The CDR3 nucleotides read TGTGCCAGCAGGCTACAGGGGGCATCCTACGAGCAGTACTTC.

The chain employs TRBV6-6 and TRBJ2-2; a weak D match, TRBD1 (6 bases). The CDR3 covers 15 residues. The ends were cut back, 2 bases at V and 4 bases at J, with 11 bases in the middle. CDR1 and CDR2 (germline): MNHNY, SVGAGI (reference sequence). CDR3 sequence reads: CASSYQGSSTGELFF. The CDR3 DNA sequence: TGTGCCAGCAGTTACCAGGGGTCGAGCACCGGGGAGCTGTTTTTT.

The chain couples TRBV28 to TRBJ1-5; possibly TRBD1 for D (6 bases). This CDR3 has 14 amino acids. V lost 6 bases to trimming and J lost 6 bases, with 15 bases between them. Looked up from germline, CDR1 is MDHEN and CDR2 is SYDVKM. CDR3 coding DNA: TGTGCCAGCAGATATCGACAGGTAGCTCAGCCCCAGCATTTT. Protein product: CASRYRQVAQPQHF.

The genes are TRBV28 and TRBJ2-7; D is possibly TRBD2 (6 bases). Trimming removed 5 bases from V and 4 bases from J, with 18 bases in between. The CDR3 is 15 residues long. Germline V CDR1 and CDR2: MDHEN, SYDVKM. In DNA, the CDR3 is TGTGCCAGCAGTCGCCCGGCCCAGGGAGGATACGAGCAGTACTTC. Amino acid sequence: CASSRPAQGGYEQYF.

The V call is TRBV6-1, the J call TRBJ2-3; a weak D match, TRBD2 (5 bases). The CDR3 length is 16 residues. V lost 2 bases, J lost 4 bases, and 16 bases lay in between. Germline CDR1 is MNHNS and CDR2 is SASEGT. As DNA, the CDR3 is TGTGCCAGCAGTGAACGGAGAGGGAGTGGCCCAGATACGCAGTATTTT. As protein: CASSERRGSGPDTQYF.

The CDR3 region has the DNA TGTGCCAGTAGTCCCGCCCCCGGGACTAGGATGAATACGCAGTATTTT. This codes for CASSPAPGTRMNTQYF. This rearrangement joins TRBV19 to TRBJ2-3; TRBD2 matches at 8 bases. J lost 7 bases, V lost 5 bases, and 14 bases had no gene match. This CDR3 has 16 residues. Germline V gene sequence: CDR1 LNHDA, CDR2 SQIVND (reference sequence).

This sequence joins TRBV6-5 and TRBJ1-5, with 7 bases aligning to TRBD1. The CDR3 extends over 14 amino acids. V lost 5 bases and J lost 7; bases outside the gene matches: 8. Germline lookup yields CDR1 MNHEY and CDR2 SVGAGI. CDR3 region: CASSPRQGYQPQHF. CDR3 in DNA: TGTGCCAGCAGTCCTAGACAGGGATACCAGCCCCAGCATTTT.

The chain links TRBV6-5 to TRBJ2-1, with TRBD2 matching over 11 bases. In germline, CDR1 is MNHEY, CDR2 SVGAGI. Losses at the gene ends were 3 bases for V and 7 bases for J; bases not matched to a gene: 5. The CDR3 loop spans 15 amino acids. CDR3 sequence reads: CASSYASGGPNEQFF. CDR3 coding DNA: TGTGCCAGCAGTTATGCTAGCGGGGGGCCGAATGAGCAGTTCTTC.

This clone showed up just a few times. The chain carries TRBV6-1 and TRBJ1-6; no clear D. This CDR3 is built from 18 residues. The germline V and J ends were trimmed by 0 bases and 0 bases, with 12 bases remaining between them. Germline V lookup: CDR1 MNHNS, CDR2 SASEGT. CDR3 nucleotides: TGTGCCAGCAGTGAAGCGAAACTATGGATCTCCTATAATTCACCCCTCCACTTT. Its protein product is CASSEAKLWISYNSPLHF.

The V and J genes are TRBV9 and TRBJ1-6; TRBD1 agrees at 9 bases. CDR3 length equals 14 residues. Germline CDR1 SGDLS, CDR2 YYNGEE. V dropped 4 bases and J dropped 10; count of bases not matched to a gene: 6. The CDR3 loop is CASSPGTGLSPLHF. For the CDR3, the DNA is TGTGCCAGCAGCCCTGGGACAGGGTTGTCACCCCTCCACTTT.

The chain combines TRBV2 with TRBJ1-3; a weak D match, TRBD1 (5 bases). The CDR3 has 15 residues. CDR1 SNHLY and CDR2 FYNNEI come from the germline V gene. Trimming removed 3 bases at V and 0 bases at J, with 9 bases between. CDR3 DNA: TGTGCCAGCAGTGACATAGACAGCTCTGGAAACACCATATATTTT. Translated, it gives CASSDIDSSGNTIYF.

This clone was counted a few times. The chain combines TRBV5-1 with TRBJ1-5; TRBD1 is a possible D gene (6 bases). Germline assignment: CDR1 SGHRS and CDR2 YFSETQ. This CDR3 is 16 amino acids long. Deletions cut 0 bases from V and 0 bases from J, with 10 bases between. As DNA, the CDR3 is TGCGCCAGCAGCTTGGGGGCAGGGGATAGCAATCAGCCCCAGCATTTT. Its translation is CASSLGAGDSNQPQHF.

Points on this clone: The sample has other DNA sequences that encode this CDR3 too. This chain links TRBV2 with TRBJ2-5; the D is unclear. The V gene's germline CDR1 is SNHLY and CDR2 FYNNEI. Between the trimmed V and J ends, which lost 8 bases and 5 bases, there was a span of 9 bases. This CDR3 contains 11 residues. The CDR3 coding sequence is TGTGCCAGCTCTCTTCGGGAGACCCAGTACTTC. It specifies CASSLRETQYF.

This chain joins TRBV5-6 and TRBJ2-5; D might be TRBD1 (6 bases). From germline, CDR1 is SGHDT and CDR2 YYEEEE. CDR3 length equals 14 residues. V dropped 4 bases and J dropped 5 bases, with 15 bases sitting between them. This CDR3 is CASSVYQGRETQYF. In nucleotides, the CDR3 is TGTGCCAGCAGCGTATACCAGGGGCGGGAGACCCAGTACTTC. The whole variable domain, filled in from reference TRBV5-6 and TRBJ2-5, reads DAGVTQSPTHLIKTRGQQVTLRCSPKSGHDTVSWYQQALGQGPQFIFQYYEEEERQRGNFPDRFSGHQFPNYSSELNVNALLLGDSALYLCASSVYQGRETQYFGPGTRLLVL.

The CDR3 region is CAIRPGTGGFTTYEQYF. The DNA of the CDR3 is TGTGCCATCAGGCCCGGGACAGGGGGCTTTACCACCTACGAGCAGTACTTC. V usage is TRBV10-3 and J usage is TRBJ2-7; TRBD1 agrees at 12 bases. V lost 6 bases to trimming and J lost 2 bases; unmatched junction nucleotides: 11. Germline CDR1 and CDR2: ENHRY and SYGVKD. The CDR3 is 17 amino acids.